The T cell receptor beta chain under discussion was sequenced for a study of blood T cell repertoires in COVID-19. On the study more broadly: The United States, Italy and Spain supplied acute and convalescent COVID-19 samples.

Sequencing was performed with immunoSEQ multiplex PCR; in TCRdb, only in-frame clones are kept and a portion is missing. This table holds hundreds of thousands of clones, about 93% found once. Between the trimmed V and J ends, which lost 1 base and 6 bases, there was a span of 13 bases. CDR3 length: 15 residues. The germline gives CDR1 LGHDT, CDR2 YNNKEL (reference sequence). The clonotype originates from a woman in her late teens or twenties who had recovered from COVID-19. This chain uses TRBV3-1 (or the pseudogene TRBV3-2) with TRBJ2-1; D gene uncertain. What was sequenced was peripheral blood. CDR3: CASSQALERGNEQFF. In DNA form, the CDR3 reads TGTGCCAGCAGCCAAGCGCTAGAGAGAGGCAATGAGCAGTTCTTC.